This T cell receptor (beta chain) derives from a study of CD8 T cells in Susac syndrome. When the RNA was reverse transcribed, random hexamers were used with an input of roughly 0.5 to 1 ug. MiXCR, applied by TCRdb to the immunoSEQ multiplex PCR reads, yields one record per CDR3 protein. The top ten hold roughly 0.17% of the sample, which has about 130,000 distinct CDR3 sequences, 95% seen once. The CDR3 totals 15 residues. Between the trimmed V and J ends, which lost 1 base and 4 bases, there was a span of 14 bases. Germline assignment: CDR1 SGHTA and CDR2 FQGNSA. The sequence came from a human donor with Susac syndrome. The chain links TRBV7-2 to TRBJ2-7; the D gene is possibly TRBD2 (6 bases). The sample consisted of CD8+ T cells from PBMCs. The CDR3 DNA follows: TGTGCCAGCAGCTTAGAAACTAGCCTTGGTTACGAGCAGTACTTC. This codes for CASSLETSLGYEQYF.